The 5 T cell receptor beta chains presented below share a single source sample, sequenced in a study of early T cells in non-severe SARS-CoV-2 infection. TCRdb processed the 5' RACE reads anew with MiXCR; each CDR3 protein has one entry. The profile shows 50,000 to 65,000 distinct CDR3 sequences, over 8% of them singletons. The sequenced sample consisted of whole blood. These receptor sequences come from an adult who was a healthcare worker with PCR-confirmed SARS-CoV-2 infection or an uninfected control (not recorded which).

By share, this clonotype ranks as medium-sized. The chain uses TRBV5-1 and TRBJ2-1, with TRBD2 matching over 10 bases. Trimming at V came to 0 bases and at J to 4 bases, leaving 13 bases not matched to a gene. Germline lookup yields CDR1 SGHRS and CDR2 YFSETQ. The CDR3 consists of 19 residues. CDR3 sequence: CASSLGRKIAGGSYNEQFF. The CDR3 region has the DNA TGCGCCAGCAGCTTGGGCCGGAAAATAGCGGGAGGTAGTTACAATGAGCAGTTCTTC.

This clonotype was detected a few times. The chain carries TRBV27 and TRBJ2-7; D remains ambiguous. Germline lookup yields CDR1 MNHEY and CDR2 SMNVEV (reference sequence). Trimming left V 2 bases short and J 2 bases short, with 10 bases between. There are 14 residues in the CDR3. CDR3 DNA sequence: TGTGCCAGCAGTTTAGGGTACAAAACCTACGAGCAGTACTTC. It specifies CASSLGYKTYEQYF.

There are many counts of this clonotype. The gene calls are TRBV9 and TRBJ2-7; 13 bases line up with TRBD2. Trimming cost V 0 bases and J 6 bases; bases outside gene matches: 6. The CDR3 loop spans 16 amino acids. Germline V gene sequence: CDR1 SGDLS, CDR2 YYNGEE. CDR3 in DNA: TGTGCCAGCAGCGTAGGACTAGCGGGAGGATTCCTCGAGCAGTACTTC. Its protein product is CASSVGLAGGFLEQYF.

The CDR3 loop reads CASSLNANQPQHF. The CDR3, as DNA: TGTGCCAGCAGCTTAAACGCCAATCAGCCCCAGCATTTT. The chain employs TRBV7-6 and TRBJ1-5; D not certain. Trimming left V 2 bases short and J 3 bases short, with 5 bases between. Germline V gene lookup returns CDR1 SGHVS and CDR2 FNYEAQ. CDR3 size: 13 residues.

The V and J genes are TRBV7-9 and TRBJ2-2; TRBD2 matches at 7 bases. The V gene end was trimmed by 11 bases and the J gene end by 4 bases; junction bases not matched to a gene: 10. The CDR3 totals 14 residues. Germline V gene sequence: CDR1 SEHNR, CDR2 FQNEAQ (reference sequence). CDR3 DNA: TGTGCCTGCACCGGGGAGGGCCCCACCGGGGAGCTGTTTTTT. Residues: CACTGEGPTGELFF.